The clone carrying this T cell receptor (beta chain) was recorded a few times. Its antigen is undetermined. This sample stems from a study of T-cell memory formation after mild COVID-19. Looking at the study overall: Clusters were largely donor specific.

The CDR3 runs 15 residues. Trimming cost V 0 bases and J 4 bases, with 12 bases left between them. Germline V CDR1 and CDR2: KGHSH, LQKENI. TCRdb re-called the 5' RACE reads with MiXCR, one entry per CDR3 protein. The sample records 200,000 to 300,000 distinct CDR3 sequences, 15% being singletons. Overall study findings and caveats: While clones contracting from day 15 to 85 were balanced between CD4 and CD8, later expanders leaned CD4+.

The TCR sequence derives from an adult woman who had mild COVID-19 (a few samples of this study predate the infection). Cell type and time point are not known. The chain has TRBV18 and TRBJ1-1, with D uncertain. The source material was PBMCs or a T cell subset sorted from them (not recorded which). The CDR3 loop is CASSPPTGRSTEAFF. Here the CDR3 DNA reads TGTGCCAGCTCACCACCTACGGGAAGGAGCACTGAAGCTTTCTTT.